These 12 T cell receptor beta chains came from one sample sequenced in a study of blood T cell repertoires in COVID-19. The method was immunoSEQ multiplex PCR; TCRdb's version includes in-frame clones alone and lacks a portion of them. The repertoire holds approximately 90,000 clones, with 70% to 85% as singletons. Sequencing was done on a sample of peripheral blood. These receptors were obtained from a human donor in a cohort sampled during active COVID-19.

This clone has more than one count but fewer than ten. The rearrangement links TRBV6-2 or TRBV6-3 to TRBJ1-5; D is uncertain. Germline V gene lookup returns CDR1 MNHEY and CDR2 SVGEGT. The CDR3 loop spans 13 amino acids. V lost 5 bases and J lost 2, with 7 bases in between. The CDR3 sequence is CASSLYGNQPQHF. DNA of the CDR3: TGTGCCAGCAGTCTATATGGCAATCAGCCCCAGCATTTT.

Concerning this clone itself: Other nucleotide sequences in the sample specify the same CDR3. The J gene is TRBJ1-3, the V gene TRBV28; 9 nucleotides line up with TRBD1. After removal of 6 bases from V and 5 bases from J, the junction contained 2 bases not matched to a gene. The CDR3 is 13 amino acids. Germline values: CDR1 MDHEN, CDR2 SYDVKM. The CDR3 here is CASRGQGRNTIYF. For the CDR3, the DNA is TGTGCCAGCAGGGGACAGGGTAGAAACACCATATATTTT.

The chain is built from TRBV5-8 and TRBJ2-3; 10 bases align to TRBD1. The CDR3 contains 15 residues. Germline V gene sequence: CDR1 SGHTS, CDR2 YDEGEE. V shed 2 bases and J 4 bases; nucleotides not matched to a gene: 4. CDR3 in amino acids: CASSLGTGVADTQYF. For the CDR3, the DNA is TGTGCCAGCAGCTTAGGGACAGGGGTGGCAGATACGCAGTATTTT.

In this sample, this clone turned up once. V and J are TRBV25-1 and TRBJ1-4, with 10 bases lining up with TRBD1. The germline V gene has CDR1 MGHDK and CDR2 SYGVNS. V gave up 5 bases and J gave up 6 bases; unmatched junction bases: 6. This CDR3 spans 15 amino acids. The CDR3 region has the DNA TGTGCCAGCAGTCCTCGACAGGGGGCGGATGAAAAACTGTTTTTT. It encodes CASSPRQGADEKLFF. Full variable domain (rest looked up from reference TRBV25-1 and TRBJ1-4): EADIYQTPRYLVIGTGKKITLECSQTMGHDKMYWYQQDPGMELHLIHYSYGVNSTEKGDLSSESTVSRIRTEHFPLTLESARPSHTSQYLCASSPRQGADEKLFFGSGTQLSVL.

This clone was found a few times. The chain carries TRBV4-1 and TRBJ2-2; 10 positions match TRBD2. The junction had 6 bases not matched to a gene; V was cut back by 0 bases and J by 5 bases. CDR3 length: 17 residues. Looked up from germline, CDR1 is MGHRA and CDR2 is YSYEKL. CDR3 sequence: CASSQEAPAGGTGELFF. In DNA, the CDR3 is TGCGCCAGCAGCCAAGAAGCACCAGCGGGAGGGACCGGGGAGCTGTTTTTT.

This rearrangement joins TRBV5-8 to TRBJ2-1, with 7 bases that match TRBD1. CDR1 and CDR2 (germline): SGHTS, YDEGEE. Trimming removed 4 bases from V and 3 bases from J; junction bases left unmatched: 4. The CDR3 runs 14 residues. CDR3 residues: CASSMGTDYNEQFF. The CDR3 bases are TGTGCCAGCAGCATGGGGACAGACTACAATGAGCAGTTCTTC.

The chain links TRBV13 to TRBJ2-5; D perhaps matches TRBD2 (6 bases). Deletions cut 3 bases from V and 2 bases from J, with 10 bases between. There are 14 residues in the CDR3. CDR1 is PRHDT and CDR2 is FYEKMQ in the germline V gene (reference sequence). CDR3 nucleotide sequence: TGTGCCAGCAGCTTTCCGGGACTTCAAGAGACCCAGTACTTC. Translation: CASSFPGLQETQYF.

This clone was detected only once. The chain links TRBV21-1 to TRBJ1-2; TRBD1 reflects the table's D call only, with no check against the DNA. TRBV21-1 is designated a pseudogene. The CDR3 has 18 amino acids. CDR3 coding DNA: TGTGCCAGCAGCAAAATCTGCCAGGGTGGGGGCCCTAACTATGGCTACACCTTC. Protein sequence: CASSKICQGGGPNYGYTF.

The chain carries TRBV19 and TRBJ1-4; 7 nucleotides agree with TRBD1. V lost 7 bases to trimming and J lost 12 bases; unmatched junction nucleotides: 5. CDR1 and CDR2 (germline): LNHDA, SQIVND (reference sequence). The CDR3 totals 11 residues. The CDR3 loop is CASKGGWQLFF. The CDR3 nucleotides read TGTGCCAGTAAAGGGGGCTGGCAACTGTTTTTT.

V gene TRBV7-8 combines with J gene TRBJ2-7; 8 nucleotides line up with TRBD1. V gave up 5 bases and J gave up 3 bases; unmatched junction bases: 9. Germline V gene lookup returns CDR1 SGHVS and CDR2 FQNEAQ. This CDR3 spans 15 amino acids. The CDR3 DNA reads TGTGCCAGCAGCCCGGACAGGGCATCCTACTACGAGCAGTACTTC. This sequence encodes CASSPDRASYYEQYF.

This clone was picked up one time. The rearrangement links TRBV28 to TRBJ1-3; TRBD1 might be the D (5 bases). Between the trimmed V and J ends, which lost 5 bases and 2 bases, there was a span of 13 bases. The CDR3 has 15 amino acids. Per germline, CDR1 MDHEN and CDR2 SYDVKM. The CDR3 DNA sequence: TGTGCCAGCAGTCTAACCCGGACAACTGGAAACACCATATATTTT. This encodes CASSLTRTTGNTIYF.

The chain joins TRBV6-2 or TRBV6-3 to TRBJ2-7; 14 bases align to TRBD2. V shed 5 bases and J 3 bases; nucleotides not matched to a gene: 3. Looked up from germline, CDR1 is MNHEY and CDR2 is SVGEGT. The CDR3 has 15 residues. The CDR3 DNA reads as TGTGCCAGCAGTAGACTAGCGGGAGGGTACTACGAGCAGTACTTC. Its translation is CASSRLAGGYYEQYF.